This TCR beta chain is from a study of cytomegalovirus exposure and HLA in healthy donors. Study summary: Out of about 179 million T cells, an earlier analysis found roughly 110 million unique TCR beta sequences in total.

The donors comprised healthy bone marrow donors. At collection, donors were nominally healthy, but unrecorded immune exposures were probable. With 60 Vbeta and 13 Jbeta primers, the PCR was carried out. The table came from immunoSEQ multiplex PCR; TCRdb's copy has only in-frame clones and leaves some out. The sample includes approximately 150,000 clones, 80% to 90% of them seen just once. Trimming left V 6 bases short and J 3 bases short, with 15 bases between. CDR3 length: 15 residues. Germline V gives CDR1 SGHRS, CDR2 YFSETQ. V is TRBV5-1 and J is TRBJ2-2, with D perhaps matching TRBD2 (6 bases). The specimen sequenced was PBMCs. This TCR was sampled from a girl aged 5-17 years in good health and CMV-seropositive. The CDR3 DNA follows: TGCGCCAGCACCTTCGGGGGTGTCGACACCGGGGAGCTGTTTTTT. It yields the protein CASTFGGVDTGELFF.